A selection of T cell receptor beta chains follows, all from one sample in a study of radiation and T cells in renal cell carcinoma. The repertoire was sequenced with immunoSEQ multiplex PCR; TCRdb's copy has only in-frame clones and lacks some. Of 100,000 to 150,000 clones in the sample, around 82% were seen once. The sample here was blood, taken from a patient whose treatment included radiotherapy and nephrectomy. The receptor set was obtained from a man aged 45-65 years with renal cell carcinoma. Both conserved end residues are part of each CDR3. Fields, in order: J gene, clone size, V gene, D gene, CDR3 protein, CDR3 DNA. D genes are given only for firm matches. Not all rows give a size; the values are once, few, many and, for expanded clones, a class.

j_gene: TRBJ1-1; abundance: once; v_gene: TRBV5-1; d_gene: TRBD1; CDR3aa: CASSHRAQGANTEAFF; CDR3nt: TGCGCCAGCAGCCACCGAGCCCAGGGGGCGAACACTGAAGCTTTCTTT
j_gene: TRBJ2-7; abundance: few; v_gene: TRBV11-2; d_gene: .; CDR3aa: CASSAAQGYEQYF; CDR3nt: TGTGCCAGCAGCGCGGCGCAGGGCTACGAGCAGTACTTC
j_gene: TRBJ2-5; abundance: .; v_gene: TRBV10-2; d_gene: TRBD2; CDR3aa: CASQTGTSGGTQYF; CDR3nt: TGCGCCAGCCAAACCGGGACTAGCGGGGGGACCCAGTACTTC
j_gene: TRBJ1-4; abundance: once; v_gene: TRBV5-1; d_gene: TRBD1; CDR3aa: CASTQGGTADEKLFF; CDR3nt: TGCGCCAGCACCCAGGGTGGGACAGCGGATGAAAAACTGTTTTTT
j_gene: TRBJ2-1; abundance: .; v_gene: TRBV27; d_gene: TRBD2; CDR3aa: CASSLAGGPNEQFF; CDR3nt: TGTGCCAGCAGTTTGGCGGGAGGGCCGAATGAGCAGTTCTTC
j_gene: TRBJ2-3; abundance: .; v_gene: TRBV7-9; d_gene: .; CDR3aa: CASSPPHYEGTDTQYF; CDR3nt: TGTGCCAGCAGCCCTCCGCACTACGAGGGCACAGATACGCAGTATTTT
j_gene: TRBJ1-3; abundance: .; v_gene: TRBV6-1; d_gene: .; CDR3aa: CASSVSASDFGNTIYF; CDR3nt: TGTGCCAGCAGTGTCTCCGCTAGCGATTTTGGAAACACCATATATTTT
j_gene: TRBJ2-3; abundance: .; v_gene: TRBV5-6; d_gene: .; CDR3aa: CASSLVGTADTQYF; CDR3nt: TGTGCCAGCAGCTTGGTGGGGACCGCAGATACGCAGTATTTT
j_gene: TRBJ2-1; abundance: .; v_gene: TRBV11-2; d_gene: .; CDR3aa: CASSSTSGVNNEQFF; CDR3nt: TGTGCCAGCAGCTCGACTAGTGGGGTAAACAATGAGCAGTTCTTC
j_gene: TRBJ1-2; abundance: .; v_gene: TRBV10-3; d_gene: TRBD1; CDR3aa: CAISDNGRGIYGYTF; CDR3nt: TGTGCCATCAGTGATAACGGCAGGGGGATCTATGGCTACACCTTC
j_gene: TRBJ2-7; abundance: .; v_gene: TRBV6-6; d_gene: .; CDR3aa: CASSNPHRPPDEQYF; CDR3nt: TGTGCCAGCAGTAACCCGCACAGACCACCCGACGAGCAGTACTTC
j_gene: TRBJ2-1; abundance: .; v_gene: TRBV7-7; d_gene: TRBD2; CDR3aa: CASTPGLAGLNEQFF; CDR3nt: TGTGCTAGCACCCCCGGACTAGCGGGGTTAAATGAGCAGTTCTTC
j_gene: TRBJ2-3; abundance: .; v_gene: TRBV5-1; d_gene: .; CDR3aa: CASSTGVSADTQYF; CDR3nt: TGCGCCAGCAGCACGGGGGTCTCGGCAGATACGCAGTATTTT
j_gene: TRBJ2-7; abundance: once; v_gene: TRBV21-1; d_gene: .; CDR3aa: CASRGTSGSLSYEQYF; CDR3nt: TGTGCCAGCAGAGGGACTAGCGGGAGTTTATCTTACGAGCAGTACTTC
j_gene: TRBJ2-3; abundance: .; v_gene: TRBV14; d_gene: TRBD2; CDR3aa: CASSHQTSGMLGTDTQYF; CDR3nt: TGTGCCAGCAGCCATCAGACTAGCGGGATGCTTGGCACAGATACGCAGTATTTT
j_gene: TRBJ2-7; abundance: .; v_gene: TRBV30; d_gene: .; CDR3aa: CAWSTTYEQYF; CDR3nt: TGTGCCTGGAGTACTACCTACGAGCAGTACTTC
j_gene: TRBJ2-7; abundance: .; v_gene: TRBV9; d_gene: TRBD2; CDR3aa: CASSASGTSSYEQYF; CDR3nt: TGTGCCAGCAGCGCCTCCGGGACTAGCAGCTACGAGCAGTACTTC
j_gene: TRBJ2-6; abundance: .; v_gene: TRBV5-1; d_gene: .; CDR3aa: CASSLAGGPGSGANVLTF; CDR3nt: TGCGCCAGCAGCTTGGCTGGGGGACCTGGCTCTGGGGCCAACGTCCTGACTTTC
j_gene: TRBJ1-1; abundance: .; v_gene: TRBV27; d_gene: .; CDR3aa: CASSFVRNTEAFF; CDR3nt: TGTGCCAGCAGTTTCGTGAGGAACACTGAAGCTTTCTTT
j_gene: TRBJ2-5; abundance: .; v_gene: TRBV5-1; d_gene: .; CDR3aa: CASSRGRGQETQYF; CDR3nt: TGCGCCAGCAGTCGCGGCAGGGGCCAAGAGACCCAGTACTTC
j_gene: TRBJ2-7; abundance: .; v_gene: TRBV2; d_gene: .; CDR3aa: CASNSDSSYEQYF; CDR3nt: TGTGCCAGCAATTCGGACAGCTCCTACGAGCAGTACTTC
j_gene: TRBJ2-5; abundance: .; v_gene: TRBV6-1; d_gene: .; CDR3aa: CASTTAEVETQYF; CDR3nt: TGTGCCAGCACGACGGCCGAGGTGGAGACCCAGTACTTC
j_gene: TRBJ1-1; abundance: few; v_gene: TRBV7-2; d_gene: .; CDR3aa: CASSGLMNTEAFF; CDR3nt: TGTGCCAGCAGCGGGCTAATGAACACTGAAGCTTTCTTT
j_gene: TRBJ2-5; abundance: .; v_gene: TRBV4-1; d_gene: TRBD1; CDR3aa: CASSHRDRDQETQYF; CDR3nt: TGCGCCAGCAGCCACCGGGACAGGGACCAAGAGACCCAGTACTTC
j_gene: TRBJ1-2; abundance: .; v_gene: TRBV5-4; d_gene: TRBD1; CDR3aa: CASSSGQGNYGYTF; CDR3nt: TGTGCCAGCAGCTCAGGACAGGGGAATTATGGCTACACCTTC
j_gene: TRBJ1-4; abundance: once; v_gene: TRBV7-9; d_gene: .; CDR3aa: CASSLGGWGGEKLFF; CDR3nt: TGTGCCAGCAGCTTAGGAGGATGGGGTGGTGAAAAACTGTTTTTT
j_gene: TRBJ1-5; abundance: .; v_gene: TRBV7-9; d_gene: .; CDR3aa: CASSTGTLNQPQHF; CDR3nt: TGTGCCAGCAGCACCGGGACCCTCAATCAGCCCCAGCATTTT
j_gene: TRBJ2-7; abundance: .; v_gene: TRBV7-6; d_gene: TRBD2; CDR3aa: CASSFASGPSYEQYF; CDR3nt: TGTGCCAGCAGCTTCGCTAGCGGGCCCTCCTACGAGCAGTACTTC
j_gene: TRBJ2-5; abundance: .; v_gene: TRBV5-1; d_gene: TRBD2; CDR3aa: CASSSGLAGNLQETQYF; CDR3nt: TGCGCCAGCAGCTCTGGACTAGCGGGGAACTTACAAGAGACCCAGTACTTC
j_gene: TRBJ1-1; abundance: .; v_gene: TRBV9; d_gene: .; CDR3aa: CASSVAREQGEAFF; CDR3nt: TGTGCCAGCAGCGTAGCTCGGGAACAGGGTGAAGCTTTCTTT
j_gene: TRBJ2-3; abundance: .; v_gene: TRBV5-1; d_gene: TRBD1; CDR3aa: CASSVTGTGTDTQYF; CDR3nt: TGCGCCAGCAGCGTAACCGGGACAGGCACAGATACGCAGTATTTT
j_gene: TRBJ1-5; abundance: few; v_gene: TRBV7-9; d_gene: TRBD1; CDR3aa: CASSSAGTDNQPQHF; CDR3nt: TGTGCCAGCAGCTCGGCCGGGACAGACAATCAGCCCCAGCATTTT
j_gene: TRBJ1-5; abundance: .; v_gene: TRBV30; d_gene: TRBD1; CDR3aa: CAWSAGGGNQPQHF; CDR3nt: TGTGCCTGGAGTGCAGGGGGTGGCAATCAGCCCCAGCATTTT
j_gene: TRBJ2-5; abundance: once; v_gene: TRBV30; d_gene: TRBD1; CDR3aa: CAWAHSGTGGETQYF; CDR3nt: TGTGCCTGGGCCCACTCCGGGACAGGAGGGGAGACCCAGTACTTC
j_gene: TRBJ2-1; abundance: .; v_gene: TRBV5-1; d_gene: TRBD2; CDR3aa: CASSLSSGNNEQFF; CDR3nt: TGCGCCAGCAGCCTATCTAGCGGGAACAATGAGCAGTTCTTC
j_gene: TRBJ2-3; abundance: once; v_gene: TRBV19; d_gene: .; CDR3aa: CASRTGEGTDTQYF; CDR3nt: TGTGCCAGTAGGACGGGAGAGGGCACAGATACGCAGTATTTT
j_gene: TRBJ2-7; abundance: .; v_gene: TRBV27; d_gene: TRBD1; CDR3aa: CASSPKTGASYEQYF; CDR3nt: TGTGCCAGCAGTCCTAAGACAGGGGCGTCCTACGAGCAGTACTTC